The 13 T cell receptor beta chains below all came from one sample that was sequenced in a study of OX40 agonist ivuxolimab in advanced cancers. The method behind the library was the immunoSEQ multiplex PCR assay. The clones in this table, taken by TCRdb from immuneACCESS, are in-frame only. Not every clone is retained; where verified, under half of the shortfall comes from an unresolved V gene, and the cause of the rest is unknown. Recorded for this sample are around 53,000 clones; around 85% of them occurred a single time. In total, the top ten clones hold roughly 6.7% of the sample. This sample comprised CD4+ or CD8+ T cells sorted from blood, obtained in a trial of the OX40 agonist ivuxolimab. The receptors here all came from an adult with an advanced solid tumor such as melanoma, head and neck, liver or kidney cancer.

This clone was detected only once. The chain couples TRBV18 to TRBJ2-1; D is undetermined. The V and J ends lost 1 base and 3 bases respectively, with 10 bases between them. The CDR3 sequence is 15 residues long. The germline V gene encodes CDR1 KGHSH and CDR2 LQKENI. The CDR3 loop is CASSPLPDGYNEQFF. The CDR3, as DNA: TGTGCCAGCTCACCACTTCCGGACGGCTACAATGAGCAGTTCTTC.

The genes are TRBV7-8 and TRBJ1-5, with 7 bases that match TRBD1. Germline loops: CDR1 SGHVS, CDR2 FQNEAQ. This CDR3 region has 14 residues. With 8 bases clipped from V and 6 bases from J, the junction kept 10 bases outside the gene matches. In DNA, the CDR3 is TGTGCCAGCGGCGAACAGGGGTTTAGTCAGCCCCAGCATTTT. This translates into CASGEQGFSQPQHF. The entire variable domain, with the rest obtained from reference TRBV7-8 and TRBJ1-5, is as follows: GAGVSQSPRYKVAKRGQDVALRCDPISGHVSLFWYQQALGQGPEFLTYFQNEAQLDKSGLPSDRFFAERPEGSVSTLKIQRTQQEDSAVYLCASGEQGFSQPQHFGDGTRLSIL.

This rearrangement joins TRBV6-1 to TRBJ2-7; no firm D call. V gave up 7 bases and J gave up 0 bases, with 13 bases separating them. Germline V gene lookup returns CDR1 MNHNS and CDR2 SASEGT. The CDR3 is 14 amino acids. The CDR3 here is CASTSQTSSYEQYF. The CDR3 region has the DNA TGTGCCAGCACATCACAGACGAGCTCCTACGAGCAGTACTTC.

V gene TRBV2 combines with J gene TRBJ1-4; TRBD1 is a possible D gene (6 bases). CDR1 and CDR2 from the germline V gene are SNHLY and FYNNEI. This CDR3 spans 17 amino acids. V dropped 2 bases and J dropped 0 bases, with 13 bases sitting between them. This CDR3 is CASSERGQVATNEKLFF. DNA for the CDR3: TGTGCCAGCAGTGAAAGGGGACAAGTTGCAACTAATGAAAAACTGTTTTTT.

J is TRBJ2-1 and V is TRBV4-2, with 7 bases lining up with TRBD1. Germline assignment: CDR1 LGHNA and CDR2 YNFKEQ. Trimming at V came to 4 bases and at J to 6 bases, leaving 15 bases not matched to a gene. CDR3 length: 17 amino acids. This CDR3 reads CASSLPPTGVGFNEQFF. The CDR3 coding sequence is TGTGCCAGCAGCCTACCCCCTACAGGGGTGGGATTCAATGAGCAGTTCTTC.

This clone was recorded only once. The chain is built from TRBV9 and TRBJ2-2, with a tentative D call TRBD2 (6 bases). Germline-derived CDR1 and CDR2 are SGDLS and YYNGEE. This CDR3 region has 17 residues. The V end was cut by 4 bases, the J end by 5 bases, with 21 bases between. In DNA, the CDR3 is TGTGCCAGCAGCCCCCGGCCCGGCGAGACTAGGACCGGGGAGCTGTTTTTT. Encoded protein: CASSPRPGETRTGELFF.

For the CDR3, the DNA is TGTGCCAGCAGCTCGACAGGGAACTATGGCTACACCTTC. This translates into CASSSTGNYGYTF. This chain links TRBV9 with TRBJ1-2, with 7 bases that match TRBD1. The CDR3 is made up of 13 amino acids. V lost 4 bases, J lost 2 bases, and 2 bases stayed unmatched. The germline gives CDR1 SGDLS, CDR2 YYNGEE.

The chain carries TRBV6-6 and TRBJ1-2; TRBD1 might be the D (5 bases). Trimming pared 0 bases from V and 4 bases from J, leaving 12 bases between. Germline values: CDR1 MNHNY, CDR2 SVGAGI (reference sequence). CDR3 length: 15 amino acids. CDR3 nucleotides: TGTGCCAGCAGTTACTCGTGGGGCGGTGGCTATGGCTACACCTTC. This encodes CASSYSWGGGYGYTF.

In its sample, this clone was seen once. The V and J genes are TRBV19 and TRBJ2-7, with D possibly being TRBD2 (6 bases). This CDR3 is built from 14 residues. The V end was cut by 6 bases, the J end by 1 base, with 13 bases between. Per the germline V gene, CDR1 is LNHDA and CDR2 is SQIVND (reference sequence). CDR3 region: CASSIREESYEQYF. As DNA, the CDR3 is TGTGCCAGTAGCATCAGGGAGGAGTCCTACGAGCAGTACTTC.

To note about this clone: Sequence at one end of the junction differs from germline and may be a read error. The chain combines TRBV5-1 with TRBJ2-7; TRBD1 is a possible D gene (5 bases). CDR1 SGHRS and CDR2 YFSETQ come from the germline V gene. The CDR3 contains 15 residues. The CDR3 sequence is CASSSWGTSPYEQYF. As DNA, the CDR3 is TGTGCCAGCAGCTCGTGGGGCACAAGCCCCTACGAGCAGTACTTC.

In DNA form, the CDR3 reads TGTGCCAGCAGCCGGGGACAGGGGCCCAATCAGCCCCAGCATTTT. Amino acids: CASSRGQGPNQPQHF. This rearrangement joins TRBV6-5 to TRBJ1-5, with 10 bases lining up with TRBD1. Germline loops: CDR1 MNHEY, CDR2 SVGAGI. This CDR3 has 15 amino acids. Germline trimming cut 6 bases from V and 3 bases from J; bases unmatched to any gene: 5.

About this clone itself: Additional DNA sequences in this sample encode the identical CDR3. V and J are TRBV2 and TRBJ1-1, with unresolved D. The germline gives CDR1 SNHLY, CDR2 FYNNEI. This CDR3 is built from 14 residues. The V end lost 4 bases, the J end lost 0 bases, and 9 bases lay between the germline ends. The CDR3 DNA reads TGTGCCAGCAGTGTAGGAGCGTTGAACACTGAAGCTTTCTTT. As protein: CASSVGALNTEAFF.

CDR3 nucleotides: TGTGCCAGCAGCGTAGACGGGGTCGGCATGAACACTGAAGCTTTCTTT. It encodes CASSVDGVGMNTEAFF. The rearrangement links TRBV9 to TRBJ1-1; D uncertain. V dropped 0 bases and J dropped 0 bases, with 12 bases sitting between them. Germline lookup yields CDR1 SGDLS and CDR2 YYNGEE. CDR3 size: 16 residues. The full variable domain, with the rest looked up from reference TRBV9 and TRBJ1-1, is DSGVTQTPKHLITATGQRVTLRCSPRSGDLSVYWYQQSLDQGLQFLIQYYNGEERAKGNILERFSAQQFPDLHSELNLSSLELGDSALYFCASSVDGVGMNTEAFFGQGTRLTVV.